Detailed here is one T cell receptor (beta chain). The junction does not match germline at one end; this may be a read error. Preparation of the TCRbeta library was carried out with unique molecular identifiers. Using its own MiXCR run on the PCR reads, TCRdb lists one record per CDR3 protein. The sample yields about 690,000 distinct CDR3 sequences, 15% to 20% seen once. The data originate from a study of T-cell reconstitution after alpha-beta-depleted transplantation in children. This CDR3 comprises 17 residues. CDR1 DFQATT and CDR2 SNEGSKA come from the germline V gene (reference sequence). The gene calls are TRBV20-1 and TRBJ1-4, with D possibly TRBD1 on 5 matching bases. This clonotype was sampled from a human donor who donated a stem cell graft to a child with acute myeloid leukemia. This material consisted of PBMCs from the stem cell graft donor, taken from the stem cell graft. The CDR3 region has the DNA TGCTGTGCTAGAGATACCGGGACGTATGCAACTAATGAAAAACTGTTTTTT. Translating gives CCARDTGTYATNEKLFF.